The source of this T cell receptor (beta chain) is a study of blood T cell repertoires in COVID-19 (dated by TCRdb to between 2020 and 2021). Some background on the complete study: Collaborator samples came from the United States, Italy and Spain and covered acute and convalescent phases of COVID-19. Nearly every sample came with metadata listing a de-identified subject ID, COVID-19 status, age in years and sex. Samples were obtained from the ongoing ImmuneRACE study (first 160 participants) and from over 1,000 subjects provided by 6 global collaborators. Where available, HLA class I and class II types were taken from metadata supplied by the sample provider and were not determined by assay-based typing. Subjects who had been exposed to COVID-19, were actively infected with it, or had recovered from it provided the deeply sampled blood TCRbeta repertoires that made up the dataset. The material from the prospective study consisted of cDNA or gDNA derived from T cells, B-cell-depleted T cells, or PBMCs. The repertoires were released in a freely available public database intended as a resource for research on the immune response to SARS-CoV-2. Study-level results and caveats: The amount of clinical and demographic metadata varied by source and participant and was provided uncurated.

Participants in the prospective study were enrolled through a virtual design, were aged about 18 to 90 years, and lived in 24 United States geographic areas. Cohort assignment in the prospective study relied on participant-reported clinical history from a screening survey and a study questionnaire. A participant counted as exposed if, within 2 weeks of entering the study, that participant had been in contact with someone who had a PCR-confirmed or clinician-diagnosed COVID-19 case. Mobile phlebotomists in the prospective study collected whole blood, serum and a nasopharyngeal or oropharyngeal swab from every participant. Over a roughly 2-month period, participants in the prospective study had the option of providing additional blood draws and questionnaires. Before DNA extraction, blood samples from the prospective study were shipped at room temperature or frozen. Including cysteine and phenylalanine, the CDR3 has 18 amino acids. The DNA shown is the 54-base CDR3, in frame from base 1. From a lookup of the germline V gene, CDR1 and CDR2 are MGHRA and YSYEKL. Clipping removes 5 bases from V and 1 base from J, with 12 as the unmatched junction base count.

TCRbeta CDR3 regions were amplified from genomic DNA by means of the immunoSEQ Assay, a bias-controlled multiplex PCR. The source study handled its data this way. Nucleated cell counts per sample were estimated from amplification of reference gene primers within the assay. To quantify the absolute abundance of each unique TCRbeta CDR3 rearrangement, sequence reads were collapsed and filtered. For each sample, productive Simpson clonality was calculated as the square root of Simpson's diversity index across productive rearrangements. Here the immuneACCESS table is served through TCRdb, limited to in-frame sequences with V and J called. Missing clones are a known gap in these copies; in checked studies unresolved V genes cover under half, and the rest lacks a known reason. V and J calls and clone size follow that table, whereas D and trimming were derived from the DNA. Counted in this sample were a few hundred thousand clones; 90% of them appeared once. The ten top clones hold approximately 15% of the sample.

As regards this clone: Its binding antigen is unknown. One base away there is no much larger clone; base qualities are not given.

The specimen was PBMCs or T cells enriched from blood (not recorded which). The TCR sequence derives from a man younger than 45 who had been exposed to COVID-19. In this chain, TRBV4-1 is recombined with TRBJ2-5; 11 nucleotides in the junction match TRBD2. In nucleotides, the sequence is TGCGCCAGCAGCAATAACGCCGGGACTAGCGGATCCCAAGAGACCCAGTACTTC. Its coded protein is CASSNNAGTSGSQETQYF.